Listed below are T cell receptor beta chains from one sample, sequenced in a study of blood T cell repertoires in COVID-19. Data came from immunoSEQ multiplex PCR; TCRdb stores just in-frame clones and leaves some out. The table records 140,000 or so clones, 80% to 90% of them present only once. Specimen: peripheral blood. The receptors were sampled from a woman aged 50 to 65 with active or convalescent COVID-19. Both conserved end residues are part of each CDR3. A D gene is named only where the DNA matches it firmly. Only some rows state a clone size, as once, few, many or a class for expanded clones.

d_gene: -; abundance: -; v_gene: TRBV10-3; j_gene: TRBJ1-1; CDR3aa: CAISVKLNTEAFF; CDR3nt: TGTGCCATCAGTGTAAAATTGAACACTGAAGCTTTCTTT
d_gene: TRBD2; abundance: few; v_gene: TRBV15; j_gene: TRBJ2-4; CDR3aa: CATSRDLFGGGIQYF; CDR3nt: TGTGCCACCAGCAGAGATCTCTTTGGCGGGGGCATTCAGTACTTC
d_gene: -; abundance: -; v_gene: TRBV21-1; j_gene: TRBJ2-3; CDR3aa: CASSKRIAGLTDTQYF; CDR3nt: TGTGCCAGCAGCAAACGTATAGCGGGACTCACAGATACGCAGTATTTT
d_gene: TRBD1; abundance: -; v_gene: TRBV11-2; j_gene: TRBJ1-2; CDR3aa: CASSPPRTGAGGYTF; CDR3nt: TGTGCCAGCAGCCCCCCTCGGACAGGGGCGGGAGGCTACACCTTC
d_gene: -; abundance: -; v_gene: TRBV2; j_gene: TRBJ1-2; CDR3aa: CAGVTPQNYGYTF; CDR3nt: TGTGCCGGTGTTACTCCACAGAACTATGGCTACACCTTC
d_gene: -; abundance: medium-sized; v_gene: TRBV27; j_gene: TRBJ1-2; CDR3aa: CASSSLINFKYGYTF; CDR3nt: TGTGCCAGCAGTAGTCTTATCAACTTTAAATATGGCTACACCTTC
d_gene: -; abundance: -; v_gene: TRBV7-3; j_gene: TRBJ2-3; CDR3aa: CASSSTRGDTQYF; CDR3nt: TGTGCCAGCAGCTCAACCCGGGGGGATACGCAGTATTTT
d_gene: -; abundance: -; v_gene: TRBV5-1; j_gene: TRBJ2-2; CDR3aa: CASSFHSRRETGELFF; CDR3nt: TGCGCCAGCAGCTTCCATTCCAGGCGGGAAACCGGGGAGCTGTTTTTT
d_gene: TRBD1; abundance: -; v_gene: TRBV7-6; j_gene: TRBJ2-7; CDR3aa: CASSSGQGGEQYF; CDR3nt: TGTGCCAGCAGCTCCGGACAGGGAGGCGAGCAGTACTTC
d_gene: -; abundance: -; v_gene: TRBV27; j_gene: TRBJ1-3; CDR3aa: CAPRLRNTIYF; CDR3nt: TGTGCCCCCCGACTCAGAAACACCATATATTTT
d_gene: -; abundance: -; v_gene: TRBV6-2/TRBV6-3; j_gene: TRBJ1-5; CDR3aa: CASSPGPVRRGGQPQHF; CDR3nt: TGTGCCAGCAGTCCCGGCCCCGTAAGACGGGGAGGTCAGCCCCAGCATTTT
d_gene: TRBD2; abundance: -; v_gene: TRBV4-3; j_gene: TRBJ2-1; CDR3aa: CASSQGLAGGRREQFF; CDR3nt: TGCGCCAGCAGCCAAGGACTAGCGGGGGGGCGGCGGGAGCAGTTCTTC
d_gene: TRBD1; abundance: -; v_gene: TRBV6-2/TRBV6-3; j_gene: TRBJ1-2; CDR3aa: CASSIGTGAYGYTF; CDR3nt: TGTGCCAGCAGTATCGGGACAGGGGCATATGGCTACACCTTC
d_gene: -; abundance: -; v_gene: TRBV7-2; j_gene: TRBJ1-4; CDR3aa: CASSFRQGSEKLFF; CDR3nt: TGTGCCAGCAGCTTCCGGCAGGGTAGTGAAAAACTGTTTTTT
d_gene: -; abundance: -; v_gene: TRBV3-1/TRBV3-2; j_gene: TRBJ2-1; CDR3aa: CASSQAATRVLNEQFF; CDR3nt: TGTGCCAGCAGCCAGGCCGCCACCAGGGTGTTAAATGAGCAGTTCTTC
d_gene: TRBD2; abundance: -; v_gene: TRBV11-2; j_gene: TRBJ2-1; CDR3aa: CASSLLAGVAYNEQFF; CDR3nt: TGTGCCAGCAGCTTGCTAGCGGGAGTGGCCTACAATGAGCAGTTCTTC